The TCR beta chain described here comes from a study of CXCR3-negative and CXCR3-positive naive CD8 T cells. The libraries of TRB cDNA were constructed through 5' RACE using UMI labels. With the 5' RACE reads reprocessed, TCRdb shows one record per CDR3 protein and no DNA. This listing includes tens of thousands of distinct CDR3 sequences. Overall study results and limits: Naive CXCR3-positive cells had TRB CDR3s more hydrophobic than those of CXCR3-negative naive cells. Relative to memory CD8+ cells, whose diversity was much lower, both naive subsets had comparably high diversity.

The sorter processed each CD8+ T cell subset in triplicate at about 300,000 cells apiece. Details on this clonotype: Its antigen is not known.

The sample consisted of naive CXCR3+ CD8+ T cells from blood. As for subset: CD45RO-CCR7+CD27+CD95- naive CD8+ T cells expressing CXCR3 (TNR3+). This clonotype originated in a human donor in good health. Some clones in this sample may be carry-over from other donors' samples.

CDR3: CASRFDRDSYNEQFF. The chain has TRBV28 and TRBJ2-1; TCRdb's D call, TRBD1, is unchecked because there is no DNA. The CDR3 extends over 15 amino acids. The germline CDR1 and CDR2 sequences are MDHEN and SYDVKM.